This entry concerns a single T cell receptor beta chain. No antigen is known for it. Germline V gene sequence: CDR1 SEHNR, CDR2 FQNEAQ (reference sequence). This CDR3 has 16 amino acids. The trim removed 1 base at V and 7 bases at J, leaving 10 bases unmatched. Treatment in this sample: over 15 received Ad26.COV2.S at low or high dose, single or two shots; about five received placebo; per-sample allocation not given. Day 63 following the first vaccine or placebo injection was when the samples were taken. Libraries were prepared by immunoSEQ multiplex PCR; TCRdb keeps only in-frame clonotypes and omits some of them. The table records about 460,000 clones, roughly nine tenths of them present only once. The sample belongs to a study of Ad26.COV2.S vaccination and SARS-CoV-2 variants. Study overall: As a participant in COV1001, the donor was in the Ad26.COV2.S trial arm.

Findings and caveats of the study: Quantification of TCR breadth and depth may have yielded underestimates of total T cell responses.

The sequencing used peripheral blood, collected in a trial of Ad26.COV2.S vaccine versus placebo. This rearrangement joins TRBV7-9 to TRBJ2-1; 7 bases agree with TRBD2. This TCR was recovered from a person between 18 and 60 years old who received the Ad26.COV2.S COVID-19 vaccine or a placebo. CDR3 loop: CASSLVWRETGNEQFF. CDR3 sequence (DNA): TGTGCCAGCAGCTTAGTATGGCGGGAGACGGGTAATGAGCAGTTCTTC.